The 21 T cell receptor beta chains listed next were all sequenced from one sample in a study of regulatory T cells in long-lasting Graves disease. Time point reported: newly diagnosed GD, antithyroid drugs for less than 3 months. RNA extracted from PBMCs served as the sequencing template. Relying on iRepertoire HTBI primers and Arm-PCR of CDR3 regions, the team built TCR beta libraries. MiXCR, applied by TCRdb to the multiplex PCR reads, yields one record per CDR3 protein. The sample consists of roughly 520,000 distinct CDR3 sequences, about 12% of them appearing once. The same sample was also used in a study of T cells in Graves' hyperthyroidism and ophthalmopathy.

Sequenced material: peripheral blood mononuclear cells (PBMCs), taken at new diagnosis, from a patient treated with antithyroid drugs. These receptors were obtained from a woman in her thirties with Graves disease.

The chain carries TRBV7-2 and TRBJ2-2; D perhaps matches TRBD1 (6 bases). Trimming cost V 5 bases and J 5 bases, with 18 bases left between them. Germline V gene data show CDR1 as SGHTA and CDR2 as FQGNSA. CDR3 length: 16 residues. CDR3 nucleotide sequence: TGTGCCAGCAGCCCCGCCCACAACAGGGATACCGGGGAGCTGTTTTTT. Its translation is CASSPAHNRDTGELFF.

The gene calls are TRBV7-9 and TRBJ2-7, with D tentatively TRBD1 (5 bases). The V end was cut by 3 bases, the J end by 8 bases, with 14 bases between. The CDR3 contains 13 residues. From germline, CDR1 is SEHNR and CDR2 FQNEAQ (reference sequence). The CDR3 here is CASSFTVPGKQYF. The CDR3 DNA reads as TGTGCCAGCAGCTTTACCGTCCCAGGGAAGCAGTACTTC.

The table lists this clonotype with a few counts. This chain uses TRBV6-1 with TRBJ2-3; D is unclear. V was shortened by 8 bases and J by 3 bases, with 12 bases between the two germline ends. The length of the CDR3 is 13 residues. CDR1 MNHNS and CDR2 SASEGT come from the germline V gene. Here the CDR3 DNA reads TGTGCCAGCGGTGCTCCACGAACAGATACGCAGTATTTT. Encoded protein: CASGAPRTDTQYF.

The rearrangement joins TRBV15 to TRBJ2-5; weak D call: TRBD2 (5 bases). Deletions cut 0 bases from V and 1 base from J, with 9 bases between. The CDR3 has 15 residues. CDR1 and CDR2 from the germline V gene are LNHNV and YYDKDF (reference sequence). The CDR3, as DNA: TGTGCCACCAGCAGAGATGGAGGACTCCAAGAGACCCAGTACTTC. This codes for CATSRDGGLQETQYF.

With respect to this clonotype: This may arise from a read error, as a much more abundant clone is one base away. The chain is built from TRBV2 and TRBJ1-2; 7 nucleotides agree with TRBD1. The CDR3 covers 15 residues. From germline, CDR1 is SNHLY and CDR2 FYNNEI. The J segment lost 6 bases and the V segment lost 6 bases, leaving 13 bases of the junction unmatched. The CDR3 loop is CASRLRQGLNHGYTF. DNA of the CDR3: TGTGCCAGCAGATTAAGACAGGGATTAAACCATGGCTACACCTTC.

The table lists this clonotype with a count of one. Compared with germline, one end of the junction differs, possibly owing to a read error. V gene TRBV9 combines with J gene TRBJ2-1; tentatively, D is TRBD2 (6 bases). Per the germline V gene, CDR1 is SGDLS and CDR2 is YYNGEE. The CDR3 contains 16 residues. CDR3 nucleotides: TGTGCCAGCAGCGTAGCTGGGGGGATAGCTTACAGTGAGCAGTTCTTC. Protein: CASSVAGGIAYSEQFF.

This chain connects TRBV4-3 to TRBJ2-2, with 8 bases identical to TRBD2. The CDR3 covers 15 residues. Germline values: CDR1 LGHNA, CDR2 YSLEER. V lost 4 bases and J lost 4; bases outside the gene matches: 5. CDR3 nucleotides: TGCGCCAGCAGCCGGGGGACTAGTGGCACCGGGGAGCTGTTTTTT. Its translation: CASSRGTSGTGELFF.

This clonotype has a handful of counts. J is TRBJ2-7 and V is TRBV20-1; maybe TRBD2 (6 bases). Germline V gene data show CDR1 as DFQATT and CDR2 as SNEGSKA (reference sequence). This CDR3 comprises 13 residues. V was clipped by 6 bases and J by 2 bases, with 14 bases between them. The CDR3 DNA reads TGCAGTGCCTCGGGAGCTTACCCCTACGAGCAGTACTTC. It encodes CSASGAYPYEQYF.

Many counts were recorded for this clonotype. The chain joins TRBV5-1 to TRBJ1-1, with a possible D match to TRBD1 (5 bases). The CDR3 totals 13 residues. Germline V lookup: CDR1 SGHRS, CDR2 YFSETQ. V lost 6 bases to trimming and J lost 0 bases, with 9 bases between them. The CDR3 bases are TGCGCCAGCACCGACAGCATGAACACTGAAGCTTTCTTT. This codes for CASTDSMNTEAFF.

This clonotype was detected many times. The chain recombines TRBV19 with TRBJ1-2; D call uncertain. The CDR3 runs to 15 residues. In germline, CDR1 is LNHDA, CDR2 SQIVND (reference sequence). V lost 7 bases to trimming and J lost 6 bases, with 21 bases between them. CDR3 sequence: CASTRAGVFLDGYTF. CDR3 DNA sequence: TGTGCCAGTACCCGGGCAGGAGTATTTTTGGATGGCTACACCTTC.

The sample holds many counts of this clonotype. The chain uses TRBV2 and TRBJ1-2; 8 positions agree with TRBD1. The junction had 3 bases not matched to a gene; V was cut back by 1 base and J by 8 bases. The germline CDR1 and CDR2 sequences are SNHLY and FYNNEI. The CDR3 sequence is 13 residues long. As DNA, the CDR3 is TGTGCCAGCAGTGAAGACCGGGACAGGGGCTACACCTTC. This encodes CASSEDRDRGYTF.

This clonotype was picked up many times. The chain has TRBV11-3 and TRBJ2-1; 7 bases fit TRBD2. The CDR3 totals 17 residues. Unmatched junction bases numbered 10, after V lost 5 bases and J lost 0 bases. Germline loops: CDR1 SGHNT, CDR2 YENEEA. The CDR3 region is CASSVSLAVSSYNEQFF. DNA of the CDR3: TGTGCCAGCAGCGTATCTCTAGCGGTGAGCTCCTACAATGAGCAGTTCTTC.

In its sample, this clonotype was seen many times. The chain has TRBV29-1 and TRBJ2-3; D unresolved. Germline V gene lookup returns CDR1 SQVTM and CDR2 ANQGSEA. V was pared by 4 bases and J by 1 base, with 6 bases between. This CDR3 comprises 12 residues. CDR3 in amino acids: CSVGFRTDTQYF. The CDR3 DNA sequence: TGCAGCGTTGGCTTCCGCACAGATACGCAGTATTTT.

The table lists this clonotype with many counts. The chain recombines TRBV27 with TRBJ1-4; 8 nucleotides align to TRBD1. CDR1 is MNHEY and CDR2 is SMNVEV in the germline V gene (reference sequence). V shed 3 bases, J shed 6 bases, and the junction held 6 bases outside the gene matches. This CDR3 is built from 15 residues. The CDR3 DNA reads TGTGCCAGCAGTTTTGCGGACAGGGAGGATGAAAAACTGTTTTTT. Translating gives CASSFADREDEKLFF. Together with reference TRBV27 and TRBJ1-4, the CDR3 gives the full variable domain: EAQVTQNPRYLITVTGKKLTVTCSQNMNHEYMSWYRQDPGLGLRQIYYSMNVEVTDKGDVPEGYKVSRKEKRNFPLILESPSPNQTSLYFCASSFADREDEKLFFGSGTQLSVL.

The genes are TRBV12-3 or TRBV12-4 and TRBJ1-1, with D tentatively TRBD1 (5 bases). The V end lost 1 base, the J end lost 11 bases, and 14 bases lay between the germline ends. The CDR3 has 13 residues. The CDR3: CASSLGGLIEAFF. DNA of the CDR3: TGTGCCAGCAGTTTAGGGGGACTCATCGAGGCTTTCTTT.

This clonotype showed up many times. The V gene is TRBV30, the J gene TRBJ1-2, with D uncertain. Trimming left V 2 bases short and J 8 bases short, with 9 bases between. Germline V gene data show CDR1 as GTSNPN and CDR2 as SVGIG (reference sequence). The CDR3 runs 11 residues. DNA of the CDR3: TGTGCCTGGAGTCAATCTGGAGGCTACACCTTC. The encoded protein is CAWSQSGGYTF.

This clonotype has more than one count but fewer than ten. The V gene is TRBV12-3 or TRBV12-4, the J gene TRBJ2-1, with 11 bases that match TRBD2. Trimming removed 5 bases from V and 0 bases from J; junction bases left unmatched: 6. This CDR3 spans 17 amino acids. CDR3 coding DNA: TGTGCCAGCAGTCTAGGACTAGCGGGTTACTCCTACAATGAGCAGTTCTTC. Translation gives CASSLGLAGYSYNEQFF.

This clonotype has a count of ten or more. The J gene is TRBJ2-5, the V gene TRBV20-1; 9 positions match TRBD1. V was pared by 0 bases and J by 2 bases, with 1 base of the junction left unmatched. From germline, CDR1 is DFQATT and CDR2 SNEGSKA (reference sequence). This CDR3 spans 14 amino acids. The DNA for the CDR3 is TGCAGTGCTAGAGAGGGGACAGGGCAAGAGACCCAGTACTTC. This encodes CSAREGTGQETQYF.

In its sample, this clonotype was seen many times. The chain links TRBV30 to TRBJ2-3; 8 bases are shared with TRBD1. After removal of 3 bases from V and 2 bases from J, the junction contained 7 bases not matched to a gene. In germline, CDR1 is GTSNPN, CDR2 SVGIG (reference sequence). The CDR3 runs to 15 residues. CDR3 DNA sequence: TGTGCCTGGAGGGACTACAGGGGGAACACAGATACGCAGTATTTT. It translates to CAWRDYRGNTDTQYF.

This clonotype has ten or more counts. The rearrangement joins TRBV11-2 to TRBJ2-7; TRBD1 matches at 11 bases. The CDR3 loop spans 18 amino acids. V trimming: 4 bases; J trimming: 3 bases; junction bases outside the gene matches: 14. Germline CDR1 SGHAT, CDR2 FQNNGV. The CDR3 here is CASSSQPGTGGFRYEQYF. In DNA form, the CDR3 reads TGTGCCAGCAGCTCCCAACCCGGGACAGGGGGGTTCCGCTACGAGCAGTACTTC.

This clonotype was seen a handful of times. The CDR3 sequence is CASSYQTSGRGPLEQYF. The CDR3 DNA sequence: TGTGCCAGCAGTTACCAAACTAGCGGGAGGGGGCCGTTGGAGCAGTACTTC. J is TRBJ2-7 and V is TRBV6-2 or TRBV6-3; 13 nucleotides agree with TRBD2. V gave up 2 bases and J gave up 7 bases; unmatched junction bases: 11. Germline values: CDR1 MNHEY, CDR2 SVGEGT. The CDR3 extends over 17 amino acids.